The 30 T cell receptor beta chains reported below all come from one sample, sequenced in a study of regulatory T cells in long-lasting Graves disease. CDR3 regions were amplified by Arm-PCR using iRepertoire HTBI primers to build TCR beta libraries. TCRdb fed the multiplex PCR reads into MiXCR, producing one record per CDR3 protein. The data contain roughly 430,000 distinct CDR3 sequences, about 21% of them singletons. The time point here: persistent/refractory GD, antithyroid drugs over 5 years with positive TRAb. PBMC-derived RNA was used for the TCR library. The sequences come from peripheral blood mononuclear cells (PBMCs), collected when the disease was refractory, from a patient treated with antithyroid drugs. The receptors come from a female donor with Graves disease.

The chain has TRBV11-2 and TRBJ1-2; 8 bases fit TRBD1. J gave up 8 bases and V 8 bases, and 7 bases lay outside the gene matches. The CDR3 is 12 residues long. Per the germline V gene, CDR1 is SGHAT and CDR2 is FQNNGV. CDR3 sequence: CASGQGAGGYTF. The CDR3 DNA is TGTGCCAGCGGGCAGGGGGCCGGGGGCTACACCTTC. Variable domain in full (rest from reference TRBV11-2 and TRBJ1-2): EAGVAQSPRYKIIEKRQSVAFWCNPISGHATLYWYQQILGQGPKLLIQFQNNGVVDDSQLPKDRFSAERLKGVDSTLKIQPAKLEDSAVYLCASGQGAGGYTFGSGTRLTVV.

This clonotype was detected many times. V gene TRBV3-1 combines with J gene TRBJ1-4, with TRBD1 as a possible D gene (6 bases). Trimming removed 4 bases from V and 6 bases from J, with 15 bases in between. This CDR3 contains 15 residues. The V gene's germline CDR1 is LGHDT and CDR2 YNNKEL (reference sequence). For the CDR3, the DNA is TGTGCCAGCAGCCCGTCAGGGACAATTTATGAAAAACTGTTTTTT. Translated, it gives CASSPSGTIYEKLFF.

A few counts support this clonotype. This chain links TRBV5-8 with TRBJ2-3; 11 bases are a match to TRBD2. The germline V gene encodes CDR1 SGHTS and CDR2 YDEGEE. The CDR3 has 14 amino acids. V lost 2 bases, J lost 5 bases, and 1 base stayed unmatched. CDR3 protein: CASSLGLAGDTQYF. The CDR3 region has the DNA TGTGCCAGCAGCTTAGGACTAGCGGGAGATACGCAGTATTTT.

Ten or more counts support this clonotype. The chain recombines TRBV6-1 with TRBJ2-2; a weak D match, TRBD2 (5 bases). Germline V lookup: CDR1 MNHNS, CDR2 SASEGT. This CDR3 spans 13 amino acids. V was clipped by 11 bases and J by 1 base, with 11 bases between them. The CDR3 DNA reads as TGTGCCGGGAGAAAGGGGAACACCGGGGAGCTGTTTTTT. Translation gives CAGRKGNTGELFF.

The chain couples TRBV7-2 to TRBJ2-7; D is perhaps TRBD2 (5 bases). The germline V gene has CDR1 SGHTA and CDR2 FQGNSA. This CDR3 is built from 16 residues. V was shortened by 0 bases and J by 3 bases, with 15 bases between the two germline ends. This chain's CDR3 is CASSLARVSSHYEQYF. The DNA for the CDR3 is TGTGCCAGCAGCTTAGCGCGGGTTTCCTCGCACTACGAGCAGTACTTC. Based on the CDR3 plus reference TRBV7-2 and TRBJ2-7, the full variable domain is GAGVSQSPSNKVTEKGKDVELRCDPISGHTALYWYRQSLGQGLEFLIYFQGNSAPDKSGLPSDRFSAERTGGSVSTLTIQRTQQEDSAVYLCASSLARVSSHYEQYFGPGTRLTVT.

This clonotype was counted ten times or more. DNA for the CDR3: TGTGCCAGCAGCTTAGTTCTAGGCTACGAGCAGTACTTC. Amino acids: CASSLVLGYEQYF. The genes are TRBV7-2 and TRBJ2-7, with no clear D. The CDR3 length is 13 residues. V was clipped by 1 base and J by 3 bases, with 7 bases between them. Germline lookup yields CDR1 SGHTA and CDR2 FQGNSA.

This clonotype came up a few times. The rearrangement links TRBV15 to TRBJ1-5, with D tentatively TRBD1 (5 bases). Trimming removed 8 bases from V and 3 bases from J, with 20 bases in between. Germline CDR1 is LNHNV and CDR2 is YYDKDF (reference sequence). CDR3 length equals 16 residues. CDR3 sequence reads: CATGLGRGRINQPQHF. CDR3 DNA: TGTGCCACCGGACTAGGAAGGGGACGGATCAATCAGCCCCAGCATTTT.

The rearrangement links TRBV14 to TRBJ1-2, with D maybe TRBD1 (6 bases). The CDR3 loop spans 15 amino acids. The V and J ends lost 1 base and 5 bases respectively, with 14 bases between them. CDR1 and CDR2 (germline): SGHDN, FVKESK. Here the CDR3 reads CASSQGRGVEYGYTF. DNA of the CDR3: TGTGCCAGCAGCCAAGGAAGGGGGGTTGAGTATGGCTACACCTTC.

This clonotype was found a few times. The chain joins TRBV5-4 to TRBJ2-2; D unclear. This CDR3 region has 15 residues. V was shortened by 0 bases and J by 4 bases, with 10 bases between the two germline ends. In germline, CDR1 is SGHNT, CDR2 YYREEE (reference sequence). CDR3 DNA: TGTGCCAGCAGCTTGGGTGCAGGCCCCACCGGGGAGCTGTTTTTT. It specifies CASSLGAGPTGELFF.

To note about this clonotype: The limits of the CDR3 on the DNA are not certain, so only TCRdb's listed CDR3 is given. The V and J genes are TRBV29-1 and TRBJ1-1; TRBD1 is the table's D call, not checked against the DNA. Germline V gene sequence: CDR1 SQVTM, CDR2 ANQGSEA. The CDR3 length equals 9 residues, ends included. The CDR3 reads CSVGQGTFF.

This sequence joins TRBV28 and TRBJ2-5; 12 bases fit TRBD2. This CDR3 has 15 residues. V shed 7 bases, J shed 4 bases, and the junction held 7 bases outside the gene matches. Germline CDR1 is MDHEN and CDR2 is SYDVKM. The CDR3 loop is CASNLGLAGRETQYF. In DNA, the CDR3 is TGTGCCAGCAATCTCGGACTAGCGGGGAGAGAGACCCAGTACTTC.

The chain employs TRBV9 and TRBJ2-3, with 10 bases matching TRBD2. J lost 2 bases, V lost 3 bases, and 9 bases had no gene match. The CDR3 is made up of 17 amino acids. CDR1 and CDR2 (germline): SGDLS, YYNGEE. The CDR3 sequence is CASSGTLAGVFTDTQYF. CDR3 in DNA: TGTGCCAGCAGCGGAACCCTAGCGGGGGTATTCACAGATACGCAGTATTTT. Full variable domain (outside the CDR3, taken from reference TRBV9 and TRBJ2-3): DSGVTQTPKHLITATGQRVTLRCSPRSGDLSVYWYQQSLDQGLQFLIQYYNGEERAKGNILERFSAQQFPDLHSELNLSSLELGDSALYFCASSGTLAGVFTDTQYFGPGTRLTVL.

Turning to this clonotype: Just one base apart from a much larger clone, this may be a read error. The genes are TRBV27 and TRBJ2-5; TRBD2 is a possible D gene (6 bases). The germline CDR1 and CDR2 sequences are MNHEY and SMNVEV (reference sequence). The CDR3 extends over 15 amino acids. CDR3 sequence reads: CATSLGPSGVETQYF. The CDR3 DNA reads TGTGCCACCAGTTTAGGACCCTCGGGGGTAGAGACCCAGTACTTC.

This chain joins TRBV20-1 and TRBJ2-2; D remains ambiguous. The germline CDR1 and CDR2 sequences are DFQATT and SNEGSKA (reference sequence). The CDR3 is made up of 15 amino acids. Between the trimmed V and J ends, which lost 7 bases and 1 base, there was a span of 16 bases. For the CDR3, the DNA is TGCAGTGGTGCTAACCCCTGGCAGAACACCGGGGAGCTGTTTTTT. This gives the protein CSGANPWQNTGELFF.

This clonotype was counted a few times. In DNA, the CDR3 is TGTGCCAGCAGCCGACGGGGGAAAATGAATACCGGGGAGCTGTTTTTT. Translation: CASSRRGKMNTGELFF. The chain uses TRBV6-1 and TRBJ2-2, with a weak D call TRBD2 (6 bases). Germline V gene lookup returns CDR1 MNHNS and CDR2 SASEGT. The CDR3 runs 16 residues. Trimming shortened V by 6 bases and J by 5 bases, and 19 bases separated the two germline ends.

This chain links TRBV7-6 with TRBJ2-1, with D perhaps TRBD2 (6 bases). The V end was cut by 5 bases, the J end by 8 bases, with 22 bases between. Germline V gene data show CDR1 as SGHVS and CDR2 as FNYEAQ. The CDR3 has 16 residues. The CDR3 loop reads CASSTNPGLRFDEQFF. The CDR3 DNA reads as TGTGCCAGCAGCACAAACCCGGGACTGAGGTTCGATGAGCAGTTCTTC.

This clonotype has only one observation. The chain recombines TRBV28 with TRBJ2-2; TRBD2 might be the D (7 bases). V was pared by 10 bases and J by 7 bases, with 16 bases between. This CDR3 spans 13 amino acids. In germline, CDR1 is MDHEN, CDR2 SYDVKM. The CDR3, as DNA: TGTGCCACCGAGGGGGGGTTAAGCGGGGAGCTGTTTTTT. Amino acid sequence: CATEGGLSGELFF.

Ten or more counts support this clonotype. The CDR3 DNA is TGTGCCAGCACCTCGGGACGGGCGAACACTGAAGCTTTCTTT. This sequence encodes CASTSGRANTEAFF. This chain uses TRBV7-2 with TRBJ1-1, with a tentative D call TRBD1 (5 bases). CDR1 and CDR2 (germline): SGHTA, FQGNSA. Trimming removed 7 bases from V and 1 base from J, with 13 bases in between. The CDR3 is made up of 14 amino acids.

The chain combines TRBV11-2 with TRBJ2-3; D remains unclear. V was clipped by 1 base and J by 3 bases, with 14 bases between them. In germline, CDR1 is SGHAT, CDR2 FQNNGV. This CDR3 region has 16 residues. CDR3 loop: CASSLVSRRRTDTQYF. The CDR3 DNA sequence: TGTGCCAGCAGCTTAGTATCCCGCCGGAGAACAGATACGCAGTATTTT.

This clonotype was seen repeatedly, ten times or more. The chain is built from TRBV27 and TRBJ1-6; no reliable D call. V lost 0 bases and J lost 9, with 12 bases in between. The CDR3 has 15 amino acids. Germline CDR1 is MNHEY and CDR2 is SMNVEV (reference sequence). The CDR3 DNA reads as TGTGCCAGCAGTTTATCCCTTCGACGCGTTTCACCCCTCCACTTT. Residues: CASSLSLRRVSPLHF.

On this clonotype itself: One end of the junction fails to match germline, which may point to a read error. The rearrangement links TRBV7-2 to TRBJ1-5, with D uncertain. This CDR3 region has 13 residues. Germline V lookup: CDR1 SGHTA, CDR2 FQGNSA. CDR3 sequence: CAISLAVHQPQHF. For the CDR3, the DNA is TGTGCCATCAGCTTAGCGGTACATCAGCCCCAGCATTTT.

This clonotype appeared a few times. No conserved phenylalanine or tryptophan ends this CDR3, so it is likely a read error. V and J are TRBV14 and TRBJ1-1; D unclear. This CDR3 is 16 amino acids long. Germline V gene sequence: CDR1 SGHDN, CDR2 FVKESK. V shed 1 base and J shed 0 bases, with 12 bases lying between them. CDR3 region: CASSQGAGYMNTEAFS. The CDR3 region has the DNA TGTGCCAGCAGCCAAGGGGCAGGCTACATGAACACTGAAGCTTTCTCT.

V is TRBV4-1 and J is TRBJ1-1; no firm D call. The CDR3 extends over 13 amino acids. Per germline, CDR1 MGHRA and CDR2 YSYEKL. V was trimmed by 4 bases and J by 5 bases, leaving 11 bases between them. The CDR3 loop is CASSRLSGTEAFF. In DNA, the CDR3 is TGCGCCAGCAGCCGATTGTCCGGGACTGAAGCTTTCTTT.

The rearrangement joins TRBV4-2 to TRBJ2-1; possibly TRBD1 for D (5 bases). V was trimmed by 0 bases and J by 1 base, leaving 13 bases between them. The germline gives CDR1 LGHNA, CDR2 YNFKEQ. CDR3 size: 17 residues. CDR3 amino acids: CASSQESSRDSYNEQFF. In nucleotides, the CDR3 is TGTGCCAGCAGCCAAGAATCCTCCAGGGATTCCTACAATGAGCAGTTCTTC.

The V gene is TRBV18, the J gene TRBJ2-5; D is possibly TRBD2 (5 bases). Germline values: CDR1 KGHSH, CDR2 LQKENI. This CDR3 comprises 15 residues. V lost 0 bases to trimming and J lost 4 bases, with 12 bases between them. In DNA, the CDR3 is TGTGCCAGCTCACCACCGGGAGCTAGCAGAGAGACCCAGTACTTC. It codes for CASSPPGASRETQYF. The full variable domain, rest sourced from reference TRBV18 and TRBJ2-5, is NAGVMQNPRHLVRRRGQEARLRCSPMKGHSHVYWYRQLPEEGLKFMVYLQKENIIDESGMPKERFSAEFPKEGPSILRIQQVVRGDSAAYFCASSPPGASRETQYFGPGTRLLVL.

This clonotype was observed a handful of times. The J gene is TRBJ2-7, the V gene TRBV15, with D possibly being TRBD2 (5 bases). Between the trimmed V and J ends, which lost 11 bases and 4 bases, there was a span of 21 bases. The CDR3 is made up of 14 amino acids. The germline CDR1 and CDR2 sequences are LNHNV and YYDKDF (reference sequence). DNA for the CDR3: TGTGCCGCTGGGGAACGACTATCGTCTTACGAGCAGTACTTC. Its translation: CAAGERLSSYEQYF.

This clonotype was recorded at least ten times. This chain links TRBV6-1 with TRBJ1-2, with D possibly TRBD1 on 5 matching bases. CDR3 size: 13 residues. The V end lost 4 bases, the J end lost 8 bases, and 14 bases lay between the germline ends. Per the germline V gene, CDR1 is MNHNS and CDR2 is SASEGT. The CDR3 sequence: CASSALLGDGYTF. As DNA, the CDR3 is TGTGCCAGCAGTGCCCTCCTAGGGGACGGCTACACCTTC.

V gene TRBV28 combines with J gene TRBJ2-1, with D hard to call. Trimming removed 6 bases at V and 9 bases at J, with 15 bases between. The germline gives CDR1 MDHEN, CDR2 SYDVKM. CDR3 length: 13 amino acids. The chain's CDR3 is CASRFQMGLEQFF. DNA for the CDR3: TGTGCCAGCAGATTTCAGATGGGCCTTGAGCAGTTCTTC.

The rearrangement links TRBV6-4 to TRBJ2-7; D call uncertain. Trimming removed 4 bases at V and 1 base at J, with 11 bases between. Germline V lookup: CDR1 MRHNA, CDR2 SNTAGT. This CDR3 is built from 14 residues. The CDR3 region has the DNA TGTGCCAGCAGTGCCCAGGCAAATTCCTACGAGCAGTACTTC. It yields the protein CASSAQANSYEQYF.

The V gene is TRBV5-4, the J gene TRBJ2-2, with D possibly being TRBD1 (5 bases). The CDR3 is 16 amino acids. Germline loops: CDR1 SGHNT, CDR2 YYREEE (reference sequence). Trimming pared 6 bases from V and 2 bases from J, leaving 17 bases between. CDR3 sequence reads: CASTSSGRANTGELFF. In DNA, the CDR3 is TGTGCCAGCACCTCTTCAGGCAGGGCTAACACCGGGGAGCTGTTTTTT.